This T cell receptor (beta chain) was documented in a study of T cells after somatic rescue of genetic block. The CDR3 is 13 amino acids. Germline CDR1 and CDR2: MNHEY and SVGAGI. V was trimmed by 2 bases and J by 7 bases, leaving 11 bases between them. Clones were read by immunoSEQ multiplex PCR, and TCRdb kept only the in-frame ones, dropping some. The sample yields 70,000 or so clones, around 92% seen once. Sequencing was carried out using peripheral blood mononuclear cells (PBMCs). The TCR comes from a man aged 40-50 years. The rearrangement uses TRBV6-5 and TRBJ1-2, with D maybe TRBD1 (5 bases). The CDR3 DNA is TGTGCCAGCAGTTACATAGGGGTGGCTGGCTACACCTTC. It yields the protein CASSYIGVAGYTF.